The 11 T cell receptor beta chains presented below share a single source sample, sequenced in a study of blood T cell repertoires in COVID-19. The repertoire was sequenced with immunoSEQ multiplex PCR; TCRdb's copy has only in-frame clones and lacks some. The table lists 200,000 to 300,000 clones, 85% of them singletons, with 4.5% to 6% in the top ten. The sequenced material came from peripheral blood. The receptor set was obtained from a man aged 50-60 years with COVID-19, enrolled during active disease.

This chain connects TRBV11-2 to TRBJ2-3; D is perhaps TRBD1 (6 bases). V gave up 5 bases and J gave up 3 bases, with 18 bases separating them. This CDR3 spans 16 amino acids. CDR1 is SGHAT and CDR2 is FQNNGV in the germline V gene. As DNA, the CDR3 is TGTGCCAGCAGCCCAAGGGTAACAGGGTGGACAGATACGCAGTATTTT. Amino acids: CASSPRVTGWTDTQYF.

This clone was found once. This rearrangement joins TRBV5-4 to TRBJ1-1; TRBD1 aligns across 10 bases. This CDR3 spans 14 amino acids. Losses at the gene ends were 7 bases for V and 5 bases for J; bases not matched to a gene: 8. Germline loops: CDR1 SGHNT, CDR2 YYREEE (reference sequence). CDR3 sequence: CASQKDRGRTEAFF. Here the CDR3 DNA reads TGTGCCAGCCAAAAAGACAGGGGGCGGACTGAAGCTTTCTTT.

The V gene is TRBV10-1, the J gene TRBJ2-7; D is unresolved. The CDR3 contains 13 residues. Trimming stripped 6 bases from V and 0 bases from J, with 9 bases between. Germline CDR1 WNHNN, CDR2 SYGVQD (reference sequence). CDR3 bases: TGCGCCAGCAGCTCCGGGTTCTCCTACGAGCAGTACTTC. The encoded protein is CASSSGFSYEQYF.

J is TRBJ2-1 and V is TRBV29-1, with D possibly TRBD2 on 6 matching bases. The CDR3 sequence is 14 residues long. V was pared by 4 bases and J by 6 bases, with 16 bases between. CDR1 is SQVTM, CDR2 ANQGSEA, per germline. For the CDR3, the DNA is TGCAGCGTTGTGACGGGGGTGGTTGGCAATGAGCAGTTCTTC. It encodes CSVVTGVVGNEQFF.

The CDR3 here is CASSFGGGDTQYF. The CDR3 DNA follows: TGTGCCAGCAGTTTCGGGGGGGGAGATACGCAGTATTTT. The chain couples TRBV27 to TRBJ2-3; TRBD2 matches 8 bases. CDR1 MNHEY and CDR2 SMNVEV come from the germline V gene (reference sequence). Trimming removed 3 bases from V and 5 bases from J; junction bases left unmatched: 1. The CDR3 consists of 13 residues.

The V call is TRBV19, the J call TRBJ2-1, with 14 nucleotides matching TRBD2. The germline V gene encodes CDR1 LNHDA and CDR2 SQIVND (reference sequence). The CDR3 length is 16 residues. The V segment lost 10 bases and the J segment 6 bases; nucleotides outside the gene matches: 11. The CDR3 DNA is TGTGCCATTAGAAAGACTAGCGGGGGGGCCTTCAATGAGCAGTTCTTC. Translating gives CAIRKTSGGAFNEQFF.

The genes are TRBV9 and TRBJ1-2; TRBD1 matches 9 bases. Germline CDR1 reads SGDLS; CDR2 reads YYNGEE. The CDR3 has 15 residues. The J segment lost 4 bases and the V segment lost 1 base, leaving 5 bases of the junction unmatched. This CDR3 is CASSVLDRGSYGYTF. Written as DNA, the CDR3 is TGTGCCAGCAGCGTATTGGACAGGGGATCCTATGGCTACACCTTC.

The chain carries TRBV4-1 and TRBJ1-2, with D possibly TRBD1 on 6 matching bases. The V gene lost 0 bases and the J gene lost 6 bases, with 11 bases spanning the gap. The germline gives CDR1 MGHRA, CDR2 YSYEKL. The CDR3 sequence is 14 residues long. CDR3 sequence (DNA): TGCGCCAGCAGCCAAGACCCAGGGGATAATGGCTACACCTTC. Translated: CASSQDPGDNGYTF.

The chain combines TRBV19 with TRBJ2-5, with TRBD1 as a possible D gene (5 bases). There are 15 residues in the CDR3. Germline CDR1 LNHDA, CDR2 SQIVND (reference sequence). With 1 base removed from V and 1 base from J, the gap between germline ends came to 10 bases. The CDR3 protein is CASSIAGPTQETQYF. The CDR3 DNA is TGTGCCAGTAGTATAGCAGGGCCCACCCAAGAGACCCAGTACTTC.

The chain joins TRBV5-4 to TRBJ1-1, with unresolved D. Trimming took off 0 bases at V and 5 bases at J, with 11 bases between the two ends. Germline CDR1 and CDR2: SGHNT and YYREEE (reference sequence). The length of the CDR3 is 14 residues. Here the CDR3 DNA reads TGTGCCAGCAGCTTGGCAGGTGGGCAGACTGAAGCTTTCTTT. It yields the protein CASSLAGGQTEAFF.

The chain joins TRBV5-1 to TRBJ1-1; a weak D match, TRBD1 (5 bases). Trimming cost V 4 bases and J 1 base, with 14 bases left between them. CDR3 length equals 15 residues. The germline gives CDR1 SGHRS, CDR2 YFSETQ. The CDR3 region is CASSLWGAKNTEAFF. The CDR3 region has the DNA TGCGCCAGCAGCCTGTGGGGCGCCAAGAACACTGAAGCTTTCTTT. The full variable domain, in which reference TRBV5-1 and TRBJ1-1 provide the parts outside the CDR3, is KAGVTQTPRYLIKTRGQQVTLSCSPISGHRSVSWYQQTPGQGLQFLFEYFSETQRNKGNFPGRFSGRQFSNSRSEMNVSTLELGDSALYLCASSLWGAKNTEAFFGQGTRLTVV.